This T cell receptor beta chain appears in the sequencing data of a study of PD-1 blockade in classical Hodgkin lymphoma. Germline V CDR1 and CDR2: MNHNY, SVGAGI (reference sequence). The CDR3 sequence is 14 residues long. Trimming shortened V by 2 bases and J by 3 bases, and 9 bases separated the two germline ends. The time point denotes: newly diagnosed, previously untreated cHL patient sample. Comparator PBMCs were from newly diagnosed, untreated classical Hodgkin lymphoma. For this clone: The target antigen is unknown.

Overall study findings and caveats: The authors have not defined what causes the repertoire differences, possibly disease activity or prior therapy. Relapsed/refractory patients reportedly had lower baseline diversity than newly diagnosed patients.

The assay was immunoSEQ multiplex PCR, and TCRdb's table has in-frame clones only and misses some. The table includes 16,000 or so clones, just under 85% detected once. The chain links TRBV6-6 to TRBJ2-3, with no clear D. The source of this sequence is a human donor with classical Hodgkin lymphoma. Sequenced: peripheral blood mononuclear cells (PBMCs). The CDR3 sequence is CASSYRPGTDTQYF. For the CDR3, the DNA is TGTGCCAGCAGTTACCGCCCAGGAACAGATACGCAGTATTTT.